This passage covers 28 T cell receptor beta chains from one sample sequenced in a study of T cells in tuberculosis. Repertoires were generated with immunoSEQ multiplex PCR, while TCRdb's copy carries only in-frame clones and drops some. This table holds 80,000 to 90,000 clones, just over 90% found once. Thawed, overnight-rested PBMC were stained with GMM-loaded CD1B tetramer, viability dye and anti-CD3, then sorted. C32 glucose monomycolate from Rhodococcus equi was loaded onto the CD1B tetramers. Sequencing was carried out using CD1b-GMM tetramer-negative cells sorted from PBMCs. The receptor source for this set is an adult woman with latent tuberculosis.

The chain recombines TRBV2 with TRBJ1-3; D unclear. Between the trimmed V and J ends, which lost 3 bases and 1 base, there was a span of 7 bases. Germline CDR1 reads SNHLY; CDR2 reads FYNNEI. The CDR3 consists of 14 residues. The CDR3 protein is CASSEQVSGNTIYF. CDR3 in DNA: TGTGCCAGCAGTGAGCAGGTTTCTGGAAACACCATATATTTT.

This sequence joins TRBV27 and TRBJ2-7; 9 bases are a match to TRBD1. This CDR3 spans 16 amino acids. Germline V CDR1 and CDR2: MNHEY, SMNVEV (reference sequence). Losses at the gene ends were 5 bases for V and 4 bases for J; bases not matched to a gene: 12. In DNA, the CDR3 is TGTGCCAGCAGTACCACCGGGACAGGGTTTTATTACGAGCAGTACTTC. Its protein product is CASSTTGTGFYYEQYF.

This clone was found once. This chain connects TRBV5-1 to TRBJ1-6, with D unresolved. Trimming left V 0 bases short and J 10 bases short, with 11 bases between. Germline CDR1 reads SGHRS; CDR2 reads YFSETQ. The CDR3 has 14 residues. The DNA of the CDR3 is TGCGCCAGCAGCTTGGGGGAGGAGTTCTCACCCCTCCACTTT. Translation: CASSLGEEFSPLHF.

The genes are TRBV27 and TRBJ1-1; D is uncertain. Trimming removed 3 bases from V and 1 base from J, with 9 bases in between. Germline-derived CDR1 and CDR2 are MNHEY and SMNVEV (reference sequence). CDR3 length: 14 amino acids. The CDR3 loop is CASSFVGGNTEAFF. The CDR3 DNA sequence: TGTGCCAGCAGTTTTGTAGGAGGGAACACTGAAGCTTTCTTT.

The V gene is TRBV6-4, the J gene TRBJ2-3; TRBD2 matches at 8 bases. The CDR3 has 13 amino acids. Trimming took 10 bases from V and 4 from J; bases not matched to a gene: 7. Germline-derived CDR1 and CDR2 are MRHNA and SNTAGT. The CDR3 DNA reads as TGTGCCACCCCGGGGGGGGGCGCAGATACGCAGTATTTT. Amino acid sequence: CATPGGGADTQYF.

The chain employs TRBV5-1 and TRBJ2-7; D uncertain. The CDR3 consists of 15 residues. V gave up 4 bases and J gave up 7 bases, with 21 bases separating them. Germline loops: CDR1 SGHRS, CDR2 YFSETQ. CDR3 DNA: TGCGCCAGCAGCCCTGAAGCATCGAATTCTGGTGAGCAGTACTTC. As protein: CASSPEASNSGEQYF.

This chain uses TRBV6-5 with TRBJ2-7, with D tentatively TRBD2 (6 bases). The CDR3 contains 14 residues. Deletions cut 5 bases from V and 0 bases from J, with 11 bases between. Germline loops: CDR1 MNHEY, CDR2 SVGAGI. CDR3 in DNA: TGTGCCAGCAGTCCGCGGGGCCGCTCCTACGAGCAGTACTTC. Protein: CASSPRGRSYEQYF.

V usage is TRBV5-6 and J usage is TRBJ1-4; D unclear. CDR1 SGHDT and CDR2 YYEEEE come from the germline V gene. The CDR3 is 15 amino acids. The V gene lost 7 bases and the J gene lost 1 base, with 14 bases spanning the gap. The CDR3: CASQGGPLTNEKLFF. CDR3 coding DNA: TGTGCCAGCCAAGGCGGCCCGTTAACTAATGAAAAACTGTTTTTT.

The chain links TRBV21-1 to TRBJ1-2. TRBV21-1 is shown as a pseudogene. The CDR3 contains 13 residues. DNA for the CDR3: TGTGCCAGCAGACCCGCGAGAGGTCCTCCCTACACCTTC. Protein sequence: CASRPARGPPYTF.

The chain uses TRBV11-3 and TRBJ2-1; D remains unclear. The CDR3 consists of 13 residues. CDR1 SGHNT and CDR2 YENEEA come from the germline V gene. Trimming stripped 1 base from V and 4 bases from J, with 5 bases between. For the CDR3, the DNA is TGTGCCAGCAGCTTAGCCGGTTACAATGAGCAGTTCTTC. This encodes CASSLAGYNEQFF.

The chain has TRBV19 and TRBJ2-3; 8 positions agree with TRBD1. The CDR3 sequence is 14 residues long. Germline loops: CDR1 LNHDA, CDR2 SQIVND (reference sequence). J lost 5 bases, V lost 6 bases, and 7 bases had no gene match. The CDR3 loop is CASSRQGTVDTQYF. In nucleotides, the CDR3 is TGTGCCAGTAGCAGACAGGGGACGGTAGATACGCAGTATTTT.

The chain links TRBV5-5 to TRBJ2-7; TRBD1 is a possible D gene (6 bases). Germline loops: CDR1 SGHKS, CDR2 YYEKEE (reference sequence). Trimming cost V 1 base and J 1 base, with 6 bases left between them. The CDR3 has 13 amino acids. The CDR3 loop is CASSLQGSYEQYV. As DNA, the CDR3 is TGTGCCAGCAGCTTGCAGGGGTCCTACGAGCAGTACGTC.

The genes are TRBV28 and TRBJ1-1; TRBD1 aligns across 10 bases. V was clipped by 8 bases and J by 1 base; unmatched bases: 4. Per germline, CDR1 MDHEN and CDR2 SYDVKM. The CDR3 has 14 residues. The CDR3 DNA follows: TGTGCCAGCGCCGACAGGGGGCGGAACACTGAAGCTTTCTTT. Translation: CASADRGRNTEAFF.

This chain connects TRBV18 to TRBJ1-5; TRBD1 matches 8 bases. The germline CDR1 and CDR2 sequences are KGHSH and LQKENI. Germline trimming cut 4 bases from V and 6 bases from J; bases unmatched to any gene: 5. CDR3 size: 14 residues. The CDR3, as DNA: TGTGCCAGCTCACTACAGGGGGGTAGTCAGCCCCAGCATTTT. Translating it yields CASSLQGGSQPQHF.

This clone appeared once. CDR3 residues: CASSLRTGRTDTQYF. The DNA for the CDR3 is TGTGCCAGCAGCTTAAGGACAGGGCGCACAGATACGCAGTATTTT. This rearrangement joins TRBV7-8 to TRBJ2-3, with 8 bases fitting TRBD1. Germline assignment: CDR1 SGHVS and CDR2 FQNEAQ. V was clipped by 2 bases and J by 1 base; unmatched bases: 2. This CDR3 region has 15 residues.

The J gene is TRBJ1-4, the V gene TRBV7-8; TRBD1 is a possible D gene (6 bases). Germline values: CDR1 SGHVS, CDR2 FQNEAQ. This CDR3 has 16 amino acids. Trimming removed 2 bases at V and 8 bases at J, with 18 bases between. The CDR3 DNA reads as TGTGCCAGCAGCTTATACTCAGGGGAGTTGGGGGAAAAACTGTTTTTT. Translating it yields CASSLYSGELGEKLFF.

The chain uses TRBV27 and TRBJ2-3; TRBD1 might be the D (5 bases). The CDR3 is made up of 14 amino acids. V was cut by 6 bases and J by 0 bases, with 10 bases left in between. CDR1 and CDR2 from the germline V gene are MNHEY and SMNVEV (reference sequence). The CDR3 loop reads CASRTDMSTDTQYF. CDR3 nucleotides: TGTGCCAGCAGGACAGATATGAGCACAGATACGCAGTATTTT.

CDR3 DNA sequence: TGCGCCAGCAGCGACGGGCCCGGGACTACCACCCAGGAGCAGTACTTC. This sequence encodes CASSDGPGTTTQEQYF. J is TRBJ2-7 and V is TRBV5-1; the match to TRBD2 covers 7 bases. Trimming cost V 4 bases and J 7 bases; bases outside gene matches: 17. The CDR3 consists of 16 residues. CDR1 SGHRS and CDR2 YFSETQ come from the germline V gene.

The chain carries TRBV7-8 and TRBJ1-3; 9 nucleotides line up with TRBD1. J gave up 4 bases and V 1 base, and 5 bases lay outside the gene matches. Germline V CDR1 and CDR2: SGHVS, FQNEAQ. The CDR3 sequence is 16 residues long. This CDR3 reads CASSLGGTGTGNTIYF. The CDR3 coding sequence is TGTGCCAGCAGCTTAGGAGGGACAGGGACAGGAAACACCATATATTTT.

The gene calls are TRBV11-3 and TRBJ2-2; 10 bases agree with TRBD1. With 4 bases clipped from V and 5 bases from J, the junction kept 4 bases outside the gene matches. There are 15 residues in the CDR3. From germline, CDR1 is SGHNT and CDR2 YENEEA. CDR3 bases: TGTGCCAGCAGCTCCAGGACAGGGGGAACCGGGGAGCTGTTTTTT. It translates to CASSSRTGGTGELFF.

The V call is TRBV6-5, the J call TRBJ1-2, with D possibly being TRBD1 (6 bases). The germline V gene has CDR1 MNHEY and CDR2 SVGAGI. This CDR3 is built from 13 residues. Trimming cost V 6 bases and J 2 bases, with 10 bases left between them. The CDR3 nucleotides read TGTGCCAGCAGCCGAGACAGGAACTATGGCTACACCTTC. Translating gives CASSRDRNYGYTF.

CDR3 sequence reads: CASGRDNSPLHF. The CDR3 DNA reads as TGTGCCAGTGGGAGGGATAATTCACCCCTCCACTTT. The gene calls are TRBV19 and TRBJ1-6; D is uncertain. The CDR3 is 12 residues long. V was cut by 8 bases and J by 5 bases, with 7 bases left in between. The germline CDR1 and CDR2 sequences are LNHDA and SQIVND (reference sequence).

The chain uses TRBV18 and TRBJ1-5; 8 nucleotides match TRBD1. J was trimmed by 2 bases and V by 3 bases; bases with no gene match: 15. Germline assignment: CDR1 KGHSH and CDR2 LQKENI. The CDR3 is 19 amino acids. CDR3 amino acids: CASSPIAPGQVGGNQPQHF. The DNA of the CDR3 is TGTGCCAGCTCACCCATTGCTCCGGGACAGGTCGGGGGCAATCAGCCCCAGCATTTT.

The rearrangement uses TRBV21-1 and TRBJ1-6. TRBV21-1 is marked as a pseudogene. This CDR3 contains 16 residues. The CDR3 here is CASSKGARLAESPLHF. In DNA form, the CDR3 reads TGTGCCAGCAGCAAAGGTGCTCGTCTAGCAGAGTCACCCCTCCACTTT.

The V gene is TRBV2, the J gene TRBJ2-1, with 8 nucleotides matching TRBD2. V lost 4 bases and J lost 6; bases outside the gene matches: 5. The CDR3 has 14 amino acids. Germline V gene data show CDR1 as SNHLY and CDR2 as FYNNEI. Here the CDR3 reads CASSVDGGVNEQFF. CDR3 DNA sequence: TGTGCCAGCAGTGTAGACGGGGGGGTCAATGAGCAGTTCTTC.

The gene calls are TRBV7-2 and TRBJ2-2; TRBD1 might be the D (6 bases). This CDR3 is 17 amino acids long. CDR1 SGHTA and CDR2 FQGNSA come from the germline V gene. The germline V and J ends were trimmed by 3 bases and 2 bases, with 16 bases remaining between them. The CDR3 loop reads CASSLGPIRGNTGELFF. The CDR3 bases are TGTGCCAGCAGCTTGGGCCCCATCAGGGGAAACACCGGGGAGCTGTTTTTT.

The gene calls are TRBV6-5 and TRBJ2-1; 8 nucleotides align to TRBD1. Germline V CDR1 and CDR2: MNHEY, SVGAGI. The CDR3 runs to 14 residues. V dropped 11 bases and J dropped 0; count of bases not matched to a gene: 6. CDR3 protein: CAVSGGISYNEQFF. DNA for the CDR3: TGTGCCGTATCAGGGGGCATCTCCTACAATGAGCAGTTCTTC.

The chain uses TRBV6-6 and TRBJ1-2, with D maybe TRBD1 (5 bases). The ends were cut back, 6 bases at V and 3 bases at J, with 11 bases in the middle. In germline, CDR1 is MNHNY, CDR2 SVGAGI (reference sequence). This CDR3 has 13 residues. CDR3 region: CASRATGYYGYTF. CDR3 in DNA: TGTGCCAGCAGAGCAACAGGTTACTATGGCTACACCTTC.